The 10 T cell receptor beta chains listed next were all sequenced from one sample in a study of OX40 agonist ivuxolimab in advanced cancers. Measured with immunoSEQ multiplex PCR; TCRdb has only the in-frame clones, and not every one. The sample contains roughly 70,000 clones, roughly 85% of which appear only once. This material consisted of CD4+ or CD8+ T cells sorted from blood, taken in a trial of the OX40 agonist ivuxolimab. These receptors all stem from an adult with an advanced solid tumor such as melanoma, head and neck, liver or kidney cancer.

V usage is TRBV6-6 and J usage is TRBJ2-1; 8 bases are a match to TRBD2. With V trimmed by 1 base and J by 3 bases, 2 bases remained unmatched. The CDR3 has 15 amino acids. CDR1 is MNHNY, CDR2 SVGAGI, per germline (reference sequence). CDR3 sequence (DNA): TGTGCCAGCAGTTACTACCGGGGGGGCTACAATGAGCAGTTCTTC. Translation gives CASSYYRGGYNEQFF.

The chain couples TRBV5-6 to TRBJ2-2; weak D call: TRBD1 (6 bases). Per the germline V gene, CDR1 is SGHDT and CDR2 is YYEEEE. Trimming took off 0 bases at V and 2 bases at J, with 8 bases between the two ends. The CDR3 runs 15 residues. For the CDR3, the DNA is TGTGCCAGCAGCTTGGGACAGGTTAACACCGGGGAGCTGTTTTTT. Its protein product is CASSLGQVNTGELFF. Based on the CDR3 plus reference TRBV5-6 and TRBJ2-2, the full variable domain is DAGVTQSPTHLIKTRGQQVTLRCSPKSGHDTVSWYQQALGQGPQFIFQYYEEEERQRGNFPDRFSGHQFPNYSSELNVNALLLGDSALYLCASSLGQVNTGELFFGEGSRLTVL.

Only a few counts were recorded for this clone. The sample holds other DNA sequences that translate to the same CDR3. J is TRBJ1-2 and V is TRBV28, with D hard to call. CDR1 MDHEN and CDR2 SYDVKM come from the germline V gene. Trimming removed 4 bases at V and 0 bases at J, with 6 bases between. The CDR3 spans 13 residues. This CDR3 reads CASSSGSNYGYTF. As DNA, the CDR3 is TGTGCCAGCAGTTCGGGTTCTAACTATGGCTACACCTTC.

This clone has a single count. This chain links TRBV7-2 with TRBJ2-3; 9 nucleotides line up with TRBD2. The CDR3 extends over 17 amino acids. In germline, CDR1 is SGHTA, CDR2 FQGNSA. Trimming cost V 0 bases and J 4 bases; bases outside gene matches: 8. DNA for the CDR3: TGTGCCAGCAGCTTAGCGCCAGTAGCGGGAGTGGCAGATACGCAGTATTTT. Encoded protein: CASSLAPVAGVADTQYF.

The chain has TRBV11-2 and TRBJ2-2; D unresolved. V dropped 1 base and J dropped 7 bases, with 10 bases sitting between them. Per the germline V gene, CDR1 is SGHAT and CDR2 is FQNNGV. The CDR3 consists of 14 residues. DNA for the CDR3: TGTGCCAGCAGCTTAGGGCTAGATTACGGGGAGCTGTTTTTT. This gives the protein CASSLGLDYGELFF.

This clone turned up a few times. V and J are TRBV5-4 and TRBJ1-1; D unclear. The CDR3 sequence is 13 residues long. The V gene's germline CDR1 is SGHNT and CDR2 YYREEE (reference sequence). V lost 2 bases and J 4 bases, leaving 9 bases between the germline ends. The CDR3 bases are TGTGCCAGCAGCTTATCTCGAGGCACTGAAGCTTTCTTT. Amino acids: CASSLSRGTEAFF. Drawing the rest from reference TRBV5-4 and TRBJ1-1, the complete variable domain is ETGVTQSPTHLIKTRGQQVTLRCSSQSGHNTVSWYQQALGQGPQFIFQYYREEENGRGNFPPRFSGLQFPNYSSELNVNALELDDSALYLCASSLSRGTEAFFGQGTRLTVV.

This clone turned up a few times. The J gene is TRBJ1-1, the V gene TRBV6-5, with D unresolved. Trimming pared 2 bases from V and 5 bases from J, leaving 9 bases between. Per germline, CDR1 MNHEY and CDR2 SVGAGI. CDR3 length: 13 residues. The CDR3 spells CASSYESRTEAFF. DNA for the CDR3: TGTGCCAGCAGTTACGAGAGTAGGACTGAAGCTTTCTTT.

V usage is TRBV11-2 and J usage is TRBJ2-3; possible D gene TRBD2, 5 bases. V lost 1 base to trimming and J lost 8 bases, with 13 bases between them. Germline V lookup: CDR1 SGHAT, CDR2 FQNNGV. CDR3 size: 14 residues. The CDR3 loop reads CASSLVSLGGTQYF. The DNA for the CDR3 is TGTGCCAGCAGCTTAGTATCCCTTGGAGGTACGCAGTATTTT.

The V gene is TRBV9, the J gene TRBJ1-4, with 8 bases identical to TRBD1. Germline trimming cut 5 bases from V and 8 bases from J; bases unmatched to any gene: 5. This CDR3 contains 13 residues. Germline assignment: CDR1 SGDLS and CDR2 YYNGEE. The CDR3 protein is CASSDHRGEKLFF. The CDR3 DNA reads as TGTGCCAGCAGTGATCACAGGGGGGAAAAACTGTTTTTT.

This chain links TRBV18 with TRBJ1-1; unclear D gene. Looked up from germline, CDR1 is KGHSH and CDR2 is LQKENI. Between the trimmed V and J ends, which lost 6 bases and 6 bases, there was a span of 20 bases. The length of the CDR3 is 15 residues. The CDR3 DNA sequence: TGTGCCAGCTCCATTACGGCCCGGGTAGGTCCTGAAGCTTTCTTT. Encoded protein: CASSITARVGPEAFF.